This note documents a single TCR beta chain sequence. As yet, its antigen is unknown. Antigen-specific CD4+ T cells expanded by the ViraFEST assay with viral peptide pools were then sequenced. Scientists isolated CD4+ T cells after an approximately 9-day culture period ended. The study found no prior SARS-CoV-2 infection in the vaccine recipients, who tested negative for nucleocapsid antibodies. Cultures of approximately 2.1 million PBMC per well contained about 10 IU/ml IL-2 plus 10 ug/ml peptides. Cultures had half their medium replaced with IL-2 medium on days 3 and 7. The sample is drawn from a study of vaccination effects on CD4 cells after COVID-19. Overall study: Participants completed two doses of the BNT162b2 or mRNA-1273 vaccine.

Some clones are missing from TCRdb's copy, which holds only in-frame ones; the method was immunoSEQ multiplex PCR. The sample has 65,000 to 90,000 clones; 65% to 75% are singletons. Study-level results: Both infection-induced and vaccine-induced clones contracted markedly at late post-vaccination timepoints.

The germline V and J ends were trimmed by 5 bases and 4 bases, with 10 bases remaining between them. Germline V gene sequence: CDR1 KGHDR, CDR2 SFDVKD. The CDR3 consists of 14 residues. The clonotype originates from a human donor who received a COVID-19 vaccine. This chain uses TRBV24-1 with TRBJ1-4, with unresolved D. The sample consisted of CD4+ T cells from PBMCs cultured with HCoV-NL63 spike peptides, taken before COVID-19 vaccination. Written as DNA, the CDR3 is TGTGCCACCAGTGGTCCAGGCCTTAATGAAAAACTGTTTTTT. Its protein product is CATSGPGLNEKLFF.